The 14 T cell receptor beta chains reported below all come from one sample, sequenced in a study of T cell repertoires in cytomegalovirus infection. TCRdb reprocessed the reads with MiXCR, giving one entry per CDR3 protein. The sample has nearly 700,000 distinct CDR3 sequences; about 33% are singletons. No antigen is known for these receptors. The sample in question was cultured PBMCs, obtained from culture after CMV antigen stimulation. Receptor source: a human donor in good health (CMV status not recorded). Some clones in this sample may be carry-over from other donors' samples.

This chain links TRBV29-1 with TRBJ2-7; no reliable D call. V dropped 4 bases and J dropped 5 bases, with 15 bases sitting between them. The germline gives CDR1 SQVTM, CDR2 ANQGSEA. The CDR3 runs 13 residues. In nucleotides, the CDR3 is TGCAGCGTTGGTATCACGGATGGCGACGAGCAGTACTTC. Amino acid sequence: CSVGITDGDEQYF.

There are many counts of this clonotype. The chain combines TRBV7-9 with TRBJ2-3; D could derive from TRBD1 or TRBD2 (5 bases each). Trimming cost V 5 bases and J 5 bases, with 11 bases left between them. The CDR3 totals 13 residues. Germline-derived CDR1 and CDR2 are SEHNR and FQNEAQ (reference sequence). The CDR3 DNA reads TGTGCCAGCAGCCTTGGGACCGGAGATACGCAGTATTTT. It translates to CASSLGTGDTQYF.

The sample holds many counts of this clonotype. CDR3 sequence (DNA): TGTGCCAGCTCCCGATCCTCAGGGGACACTGAAGCTTTCTTT. Its protein product is CASSRSSGDTEAFF. The chain links TRBV7-2 to TRBJ1-1; D is possibly TRBD1 (6 bases). CDR1 and CDR2 (germline): SGHTA, FQGNSA. With 8 bases removed from V and 3 bases from J, the gap between germline ends came to 16 bases. This CDR3 has 14 amino acids.

This clonotype was picked up a small number of times. CDR3 residues: CASSPSTTNRDEQFF. CDR3 coding DNA: TGTGCCAGCAGCCCCTCGACTACTAATAGGGATGAGCAGTTCTTC. This chain links TRBV5-4 with TRBJ2-1, with D possibly being TRBD2 (5 bases). Germline V gene lookup returns CDR1 SGHNT and CDR2 YYREEE (reference sequence). The CDR3 is 15 amino acids. Trimming took 4 bases from V and 8 from J, leaving 19 bases between them.

This chain connects TRBV20-1 to TRBJ2-7; 11 nucleotides agree with TRBD2. Germline-derived CDR1 and CDR2 are DFQATT and SNEGSKA (reference sequence). This CDR3 region has 14 residues. The junction had 3 bases not matched to a gene; V was cut back by 0 bases and J by 5 bases. The CDR3 region is CSARDRLAGNEQYF. CDR3 DNA sequence: TGCAGTGCTAGAGATAGACTAGCGGGAAACGAGCAGTACTTC.

Ten or more counts support this clonotype. The CDR3 DNA reads TGTGCCAGCAGCTTCGCAGGACCCTCCTACGAGCAGTACTTC. Its translation: CASSFAGPSYEQYF. This chain joins TRBV7-2 and TRBJ2-7; unclear D gene. V dropped 3 bases and J dropped 0 bases, with 9 bases sitting between them. Per the germline V gene, CDR1 is SGHTA and CDR2 is FQGNSA. The CDR3 sequence is 14 residues long.

CDR3: CASSTSRGRVIDTQYF. The CDR3 DNA sequence: TGTGCCAGCAGCACCTCCAGGGGGCGCGTAATAGATACGCAGTATTTT. The chain carries TRBV7-2 and TRBJ2-3; 8 nucleotides agree with TRBD1. The CDR3 spans 16 residues. Germline CDR1 and CDR2: SGHTA and FQGNSA. Losses at the gene ends were 5 bases for V and 5 bases for J; bases not matched to a gene: 12.

This chain uses TRBV6-5 with TRBJ2-5; 11 positions agree with TRBD1. Germline assignment: CDR1 MNHEY and CDR2 SVGAGI. The CDR3 runs to 19 residues. With 5 bases clipped from V and 0 bases from J, the junction kept 14 bases outside the gene matches. The CDR3 region is CASSEKWPGTGGYQETQYF. The CDR3 bases are TGTGCCAGCAGTGAAAAGTGGCCAGGGACAGGGGGGTACCAAGAGACCCAGTACTTC.

This sequence joins TRBV5-1 and TRBJ2-3, with 7 bases matching TRBD1. The germline CDR1 and CDR2 sequences are SGHRS and YFSETQ. V dropped 0 bases and J dropped 7; count of bases not matched to a gene: 5. The CDR3 is 14 amino acids. Here the CDR3 reads CASSLAGQEHTQYF. CDR3 DNA: TGCGCCAGCAGCTTGGCTGGACAGGAGCATACGCAGTATTTT. The full variable domain, with the rest looked up from reference TRBV5-1 and TRBJ2-3, is KAGVTQTPRYLIKTRGQQVTLSCSPISGHRSVSWYQQTPGQGLQFLFEYFSETQRNKGNFPGRFSGRQFSNSRSEMNVSTLELGDSALYLCASSLAGQEHTQYFGPGTRLTVL.

This clonotype was observed a few times. The chain is built from TRBV6-2 or TRBV6-3 and TRBJ2-1, with 7 bases that match TRBD2. There are 15 residues in the CDR3. Trimming at V came to 4 bases and at J to 8 bases, leaving 11 bases not matched to a gene. Germline V lookup: CDR1 MNHEY, CDR2 SVGEGT. The CDR3, as DNA: TGTGCCAGCAGTTCCTCGGGTGGGAGGGCCGATGAGCAGTTCTTC. It translates to CASSSSGGRADEQFF.

The rearrangement joins TRBV20-1 to TRBJ2-7; 9 bases match TRBD1. Germline V gives CDR1 DFQATT, CDR2 SNEGSKA (reference sequence). This CDR3 has 13 residues. After removal of 7 bases from V and 2 bases from J, the junction contained 6 bases not matched to a gene. The CDR3 loop is CSVRDRATYEQYF. CDR3 DNA sequence: TGCAGTGTCCGGGACAGGGCCACCTACGAGCAGTACTTC.

This clonotype has only one observation. The gene calls are TRBV28 and TRBJ2-1; 8 nucleotides line up with TRBD2. Germline V gene lookup returns CDR1 MDHEN and CDR2 SYDVKM. V lost 7 bases to trimming and J lost 8 bases; unmatched junction nucleotides: 7. The CDR3 totals 13 residues. For the CDR3, the DNA is TGTGCCAGCACCGGGGGGGGAGTCGATGAGCAGTTCTTC. Encoded protein: CASTGGGVDEQFF.

The sample holds a few counts of this clonotype. V is TRBV7-8 and J is TRBJ2-2; TRBD2 is a possible D gene (5 bases). Trimming pared 1 base from V and 5 bases from J, leaving 8 bases between. Per the germline V gene, CDR1 is SGHVS and CDR2 is FQNEAQ. CDR3 length: 14 residues. The CDR3 sequence: CASSLGQRTGELFF. CDR3 nucleotide sequence: TGTGCCAGCAGCTTAGGGCAGCGGACCGGGGAGCTGTTTTTT.

The sample holds a few counts of this clonotype. This sequence joins TRBV27 and TRBJ1-2, with D tentatively TRBD1 (6 bases). Germline CDR1 and CDR2: MNHEY and SMNVEV (reference sequence). V lost 3 bases, J lost 8 bases, and 16 bases lay in between. The CDR3 is 14 residues long. The CDR3: CASSFLPDRGGYTF. DNA of the CDR3: TGTGCCAGCAGTTTCCTACCGGACAGAGGAGGCTACACCTTC.